This TCR beta chain is drawn from a study of T cell responses to AZD1222 COVID-19 vaccine. As for this clone: Its antigen is not identified.

Findings and caveats of the study: Among the donors, most were white British and more were female, and clonal diversity was possibly underestimated. There were repertoire samples only from the period after the peak T cell response. Regions 160-218 and 743-854 held dominance among vaccine-associated CD4 TCRs, which spanned spike.

CDR1 and CDR2 (germline): LNHDA, SQIVND (reference sequence). V lost 3 bases to trimming and J lost 3 bases, with 8 bases between them. This CDR3 spans 13 amino acids. Both about-4-week and about-12-week second-dose recipients were combined. Only in-frame clones appear in the TCRdb table, and some are missing; sequencing was by immunoSEQ multiplex PCR. The repertoire has tens of thousands of clones, approximately 88% of them found once; the top ten carry 11%. Sequences were derived from peripheral blood, sampled 28 days after the second AZD1222 dose. This TCR was recovered from an adult who received the AZD1222 COVID-19 vaccine. This sequence joins TRBV19 and TRBJ1-2, with TRBD1 as a possible D gene (6 bases). In DNA, the CDR3 is TGTGCCAGTAGTATCGGACAGCACTATGGCTACACCTTC. Encoded protein: CASSIGQHYGYTF.